One sample yielded the 22 T cell receptor beta chains listed below, sequenced in a study of blood T cell repertoires in COVID-19. Profiling relied on immunoSEQ multiplex PCR, and the TCRdb table lists in-frame clones only, not all of them. The sample shows some 100,000 clones, 80% to 90% of them seen only once. The specimen sequenced was peripheral blood. These receptors were collected from a human donor in a cohort sampled during active COVID-19.

V is TRBV7-8 and J is TRBJ1-4; maybe TRBD1 (5 bases). V lost 1 base and J lost 7, with 13 bases in between. The CDR3 extends over 15 amino acids. The germline V gene has CDR1 SGHVS and CDR2 FQNEAQ. CDR3 in amino acids: CASSLGGGGGEKLFF. The CDR3 bases are TGTGCCAGCAGCTTAGGGGGGGGAGGAGGTGAAAAACTGTTTTTT.

V usage is TRBV7-9 and J usage is TRBJ1-2; possibly TRBD1 for D (6 bases). The CDR3 sequence is 18 residues long. Germline V gives CDR1 SEHNR, CDR2 FQNEAQ (reference sequence). V shed 1 base and J shed 6 bases, with 24 bases lying between them. The CDR3 is CASSLGPPRFRTAHGYTF. The CDR3 DNA reads TGTGCCAGCAGCTTAGGGCCCCCGCGTTTCCGGACAGCCCATGGCTACACCTTC.

This clone was seen once. The J gene is TRBJ2-5, the V gene TRBV27; TRBD1 aligns across 7 bases. V gave up 6 bases and J gave up 2 bases; unmatched junction bases: 6. The CDR3 covers 14 residues. In germline, CDR1 is MNHEY, CDR2 SMNVEV (reference sequence). The CDR3 DNA is TGTGCCAGCAGGCCGGGACAGATTCAAGAGACCCAGTACTTC. This encodes CASRPGQIQETQYF.

The CDR3 sequence: CASSLAGRGLFSGANVLTF. DNA of the CDR3: TGTGCCAGCAGCTTGGCCGGCAGGGGGCTTTTTTCTGGGGCCAACGTCCTGACTTTC. The V and J genes are TRBV5-6 and TRBJ2-6; 8 nucleotides match TRBD1. Unmatched junction bases numbered 9, after V lost 0 bases and J lost 1 base. The germline V gene encodes CDR1 SGHDT and CDR2 YYEEEE. The CDR3 totals 19 residues. Together with reference TRBV5-6 and TRBJ2-6, the CDR3 gives the full variable domain: DAGVTQSPTHLIKTRGQQVTLRCSPKSGHDTVSWYQQALGQGPQFIFQYYEEEERQRGNFPDRFSGHQFPNYSSELNVNALLLGDSALYLCASSLAGRGLFSGANVLTFGAGSRLTVL.

V usage is TRBV19 and J usage is TRBJ2-5; 7 positions match TRBD1. The length of the CDR3 is 13 residues. The germline gives CDR1 LNHDA, CDR2 SQIVND (reference sequence). V lost 3 bases and J lost 6; bases outside the gene matches: 4. The CDR3 nucleotides are TGTGCCAGTAGTATTGACAGGGTGAAGACCCAGTACTTC. Protein: CASSIDRVKTQYF.

This chain uses TRBV14 with TRBJ1-2; 7 bases are a match to TRBD1. The ends lost 1 base at V and 4 bases at J; junction bases unmatched: 6. Germline values: CDR1 SGHDN, CDR2 FVKESK. The CDR3 totals 15 residues. Written as DNA, the CDR3 is TGTGCCAGCAGCCAAGTATCCGGACAGGCCTATGGCTACACCTTC. This codes for CASSQVSGQAYGYTF.

CDR3 sequence reads: CASSFGGTGGETQYF. The CDR3 DNA is TGCGCCAGCAGCTTTGGAGGGACAGGGGGGGAGACCCAGTACTTC. This rearrangement joins TRBV5-1 to TRBJ2-5; 11 bases agree with TRBD1. V shed 2 bases and J 5 bases; nucleotides not matched to a gene: 5. This CDR3 contains 15 residues. Germline V CDR1 and CDR2: SGHRS, YFSETQ.

V gene TRBV27 combines with J gene TRBJ1-2; tentative D call: TRBD1 (5 bases). Germline values: CDR1 MNHEY, CDR2 SMNVEV (reference sequence). This CDR3 has 17 residues. V was trimmed by 2 bases and J by 8 bases, leaving 24 bases between them. CDR3 nucleotide sequence: TGTGCCAGCAGTTTAAGGGGCGCTGGGCGCAGCCCCTGGGGCTACACCTTC. It yields the protein CASSLRGAGRSPWGYTF.

The chain is built from TRBV28 and TRBJ1-5; D uncertain. V lost 2 bases, J lost 7 bases, and 9 bases lay in between. Germline values: CDR1 MDHEN, CDR2 SYDVKM. CDR3 length: 13 amino acids. The CDR3 DNA is TGTGCCAGCAGTTTACTCTTCGGGCAGCCCCAGCATTTT. Translation: CASSLLFGQPQHF.

The CDR3 loop reads CASRPDRDEQYF. CDR3 DNA sequence: TGTGCCAGCAGACCAGACAGGGACGAGCAGTACTTC. The V call is TRBV28, the J call TRBJ2-7; 7 positions match TRBD1. V was pared by 6 bases and J by 5 bases, with 4 bases of the junction left unmatched. CDR3 length equals 12 residues. Germline V gene lookup returns CDR1 MDHEN and CDR2 SYDVKM.

The rearrangement joins TRBV9 to TRBJ2-7; perhaps TRBD1 as D (6 bases). Trimming shortened V by 4 bases and J by 6 bases, and 11 bases separated the two germline ends. This CDR3 is built from 12 residues. Germline V gene sequence: CDR1 SGDLS, CDR2 YYNGEE. CDR3 DNA: TGTGCCAGCAGCCCGTGGGGGCGCGAGCAGTACTTC. Its translation: CASSPWGREQYF.

This chain connects TRBV28 to TRBJ2-3; 13 bases are a match to TRBD2. This CDR3 has 15 amino acids. Germline CDR1 and CDR2: MDHEN and SYDVKM. The V and J ends lost 8 bases and 6 bases, in that order; junction bases with no gene match: 8. For the CDR3, the DNA is TGTGCCAGCGGAATACTAGCGGGGGGGCCTGATACGCAGTATTTT. This encodes CASGILAGGPDTQYF.

This sequence joins TRBV5-1 and TRBJ2-5, with 7 bases matching TRBD1. This CDR3 spans 14 amino acids. Germline lookup yields CDR1 SGHRS and CDR2 YFSETQ. V gave up 5 bases and J gave up 4 bases; unmatched junction bases: 8. The CDR3, as DNA: TGCGCCAGCAGTCCTGGACAGGCCACAGAGACCCAGTACTTC. Protein product: CASSPGQATETQYF.

This clone has a handful of counts. The CDR3 sequence: CASSEAGYGNTIYF. As DNA, the CDR3 is TGTGCCAGCAGTGAAGCCGGGTACGGAAACACCATATATTTT. The rearrangement joins TRBV25-1 to TRBJ1-3; D gene ambiguous. Trimming pared 2 bases from V and 4 bases from J, leaving 9 bases between. The CDR3 contains 14 residues. CDR1 is MGHDK and CDR2 is SYGVNS in the germline V gene.

The V gene is TRBV27, the J gene TRBJ2-2; 7 bases are a match to TRBD1. The ends lost 5 bases at V and 6 bases at J; junction bases unmatched: 6. Germline values: CDR1 MNHEY, CDR2 SMNVEV (reference sequence). The CDR3 has 14 residues. CDR3 in amino acids: CASSPGGSAGELFF. The CDR3 nucleotides are TGTGCCAGCAGTCCAGGGGGTTCGGCCGGGGAGCTGTTTTTT.

V and J are TRBV11-3 and TRBJ2-1; 10 bases match TRBD2. Germline V lookup: CDR1 SGHNT, CDR2 YENEEA. After removal of 0 bases from V and 4 bases from J, the junction contained 6 bases not matched to a gene. CDR3 length equals 17 residues. CDR3 in amino acids: CASSLDRPSGSYNEQFF. The CDR3 DNA reads as TGTGCCAGCAGCTTAGATCGCCCTAGCGGGAGTTACAATGAGCAGTTCTTC.

The chain combines TRBV19 with TRBJ1-3; 7 positions agree with TRBD1. CDR1 is LNHDA, CDR2 SQIVND, per germline (reference sequence). The CDR3 extends over 15 amino acids. Trimming cost V 3 bases and J 1 base; bases outside gene matches: 3. CDR3 sequence reads: CASSISGGSGNTIYF. CDR3 sequence (DNA): TGTGCCAGTAGTATTTCAGGGGGGTCTGGAAACACCATATATTTT. Drawing the rest from reference TRBV19 and TRBJ1-3, the complete variable domain is DGGITQSPKYLFRKEGQNVTLSCEQNLNHDAMYWYRQDPGQGLRLIYYSQIVNDFQKGDIAEGYSVSREKKESFPLTVTSAQKNPTAFYLCASSISGGSGNTIYFGEGSWLTVV.

The chain is built from TRBV19 and TRBJ2-7, with 8 nucleotides matching TRBD1. Germline values: CDR1 LNHDA, CDR2 SQIVND (reference sequence). CDR3 size: 15 residues. Unmatched junction bases numbered 7, after V lost 3 bases and J lost 3 bases. The CDR3 protein is CASSIGGQGGYEQYF. As DNA, the CDR3 is TGTGCCAGTAGTATTGGAGGACAGGGCGGCTACGAGCAGTACTTC.

CDR3 DNA sequence: TGTGCCAGCGGCCAGGACAGGGTAGGGTCGAACACCGGGGAGCTGTTTTTT. This translates into CASGQDRVGSNTGELFF. The chain recombines TRBV7-2 with TRBJ2-2, with 8 nucleotides matching TRBD1. Germline V gene sequence: CDR1 SGHTA, CDR2 FQGNSA. The CDR3 has 17 residues. With 8 bases clipped from V and 0 bases from J, the junction kept 11 bases outside the gene matches.

The rearrangement joins TRBV2 to TRBJ1-3; D is perhaps TRBD1 (6 bases). Germline V lookup: CDR1 SNHLY, CDR2 FYNNEI. Trimming removed 1 base from V and 7 bases from J, with 14 bases in between. This CDR3 spans 15 amino acids. The CDR3 here is CASSEEAGARNTIYF. The CDR3 bases are TGTGCCAGCAGTGAAGAAGCGGGGGCACGGAACACCATATATTTT. The whole variable domain, remainder taken from reference TRBV2 and TRBJ1-3, is EPEVTQTPSHQVTQMGQEVILRCVPISNHLYFYWYRQILGQKVEFLVSFYNNEISEKSEIFDDQFSVERPDGSNFTLKIRSTKLEDSAMYFCASSEEAGARNTIYFGEGSWLTVV.

The J gene is TRBJ2-7, the V gene TRBV5-1; the match to TRBD1 covers 9 bases. The CDR3 covers 17 residues. The ends lost 4 bases at V and 1 base at J; junction bases unmatched: 12. Germline loops: CDR1 SGHRS, CDR2 YFSETQ. CDR3 sequence (DNA): TGCGCCAGCAGCGGAGCCCAGGGACAGGGTGGTTCCTACGAGCAGTACTTC. Translated: CASSGAQGQGGSYEQYF.

The V call is TRBV13, the J call TRBJ2-1, with TRBD2 matching over 12 bases. Germline V gives CDR1 PRHDT, CDR2 FYEKMQ (reference sequence). The CDR3 is 24 residues long. V shed 4 bases and J 0 bases; nucleotides not matched to a gene: 25. This CDR3 is CASSSWELAGGAFPQNISYNEQFF. The CDR3 DNA sequence: TGTGCCAGCAGCTCCTGGGAACTAGCGGGGGGAGCATTCCCTCAAAATATCTCCTACAATGAGCAGTTCTTC.